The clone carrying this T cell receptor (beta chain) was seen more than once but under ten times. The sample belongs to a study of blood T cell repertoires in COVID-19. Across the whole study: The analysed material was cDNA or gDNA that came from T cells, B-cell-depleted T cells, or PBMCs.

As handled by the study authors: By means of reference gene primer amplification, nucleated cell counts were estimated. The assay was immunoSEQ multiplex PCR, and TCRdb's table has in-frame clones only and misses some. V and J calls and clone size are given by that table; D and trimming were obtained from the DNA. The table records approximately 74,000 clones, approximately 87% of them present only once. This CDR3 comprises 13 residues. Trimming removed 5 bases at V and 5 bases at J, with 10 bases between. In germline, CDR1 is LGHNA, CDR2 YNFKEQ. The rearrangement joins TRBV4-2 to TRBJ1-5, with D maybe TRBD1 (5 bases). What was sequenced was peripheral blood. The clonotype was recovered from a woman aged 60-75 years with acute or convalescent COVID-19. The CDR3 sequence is CASSGGVHQPQHF. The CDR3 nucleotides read TGTGCCAGCAGCGGGGGGGTCCATCAGCCCCAGCATTTT.